The T cell receptor beta chain under discussion was sequenced for a study of blood T cell repertoires in COVID-19. Across the whole study: Sources were T cells, B-cell-depleted T cells, or PBMCs; the material itself was cDNA or gDNA.

Trimming removed 2 bases from V and 3 bases from J, with 19 bases in between. This CDR3 spans 17 amino acids. Germline CDR1 is SNHLY and CDR2 is FYNNEI. Clones were sequenced by immunoSEQ multiplex PCR, and TCRdb holds only the in-frame ones, with some missing. This repertoire shows some 180,000 clones, around nine tenths found once; its top ten account for roughly 19%. Sequenced sample: peripheral blood. The TCR originated in a man aged 45 to 65 with COVID-19, enrolled during active disease. This chain links TRBV2 with TRBJ2-5; weak D call: TRBD1 (7 bases). CDR3 sequence: CASSESRAGGRKETQYF. The CDR3 DNA is TGTGCCAGCAGTGAATCGAGGGCAGGGGGGCGGAAAGAGACCCAGTACTTC. The variable domain in full, with the rest retrieved from reference TRBV2 and TRBJ2-5, is EPEVTQTPSHQVTQMGQEVILRCVPISNHLYFYWYRQILGQKVEFLVSFYNNEISEKSEIFDDQFSVERPDGSNFTLKIRSTKLEDSAMYFCASSESRAGGRKETQYFGPGTRLLVL.